These 10 T cell receptor beta chains were all obtained from the same sample, sequenced in a study of response to subunit inactivated influenza vaccine (dated by TCRdb to between 2017 and 2018). Library preparation employed RT-PCR. Sequenced using an Illumina HiSeq 2500. TCRdb itself trimmed the public reads at Q25 with fastp, ran MiXCR and retained productive beta chains. Rows with a matching CDR3 protein are joined into one entry that keeps the most common DNA and genes. The sample data list roughly 650,000 distinct CDR3 sequences, and 15% to 19% of these were observed just once. 9.5% to 13% of the sample goes to the ten largest clones. The sample in question was PBMCs from blood, obtained less than 13 days after vaccination. These TCRs come from a man aged 45-60 years who received an inactivated influenza vaccine. Donor details come from another sample of the same person, matched by shared clones.

In nucleotides, the CDR3 is TGTGCCAGCAGCACCGGGACACAATGGGGCACTGAAGCTTTCTTT. It encodes CASSTGTQWGTEAFF. This chain joins TRBV7-2 and TRBJ1-1; TRBD1 might be the D (6 bases). V was pared by 5 bases and J by 4 bases, with 17 bases between. The germline CDR1 and CDR2 sequences are SGHTA and FQGNSA. The CDR3 has 15 residues.

The rearrangement links TRBV6-1 to TRBJ2-7, with D unclear. Germline V CDR1 and CDR2: MNHNS, SASEGT. V was shortened by 5 bases and J by 2 bases, with 19 bases between the two germline ends. CDR3 length equals 16 residues. The CDR3 protein is CASSPFFDQYPYEQYF. As DNA, the CDR3 is TGTGCCAGCAGTCCCTTTTTTGATCAGTATCCCTACGAGCAGTACTTC.

This chain connects TRBV28 to TRBJ2-3; 9 bases match TRBD2. V was clipped by 6 bases and J by 1 base; unmatched bases: 8. Germline CDR1 MDHEN, CDR2 SYDVKM. The CDR3 is 16 amino acids. CDR3 DNA: TGTGCCAGCAGCTCCGGGACTAGCTTCCGCACAGATACGCAGTATTTT. This codes for CASSSGTSFRTDTQYF.

The chain recombines TRBV6-1 with TRBJ1-1; no clear D. CDR3 length: 13 amino acids. Germline V gene lookup returns CDR1 MNHNS and CDR2 SASEGT. V was clipped by 5 bases and J by 7 bases, with 14 bases between them. The CDR3 protein is CASSPGRRVEAFF. In DNA, the CDR3 is TGTGCCAGCAGTCCTGGACGTCGGGTTGAAGCTTTCTTT.

This clonotype occurred many times. V and J are TRBV5-6 and TRBJ1-1; D call uncertain. Germline values: CDR1 SGHDT, CDR2 YYEEEE. The CDR3 contains 15 residues. V lost 0 bases and J lost 6, with 15 bases in between. The CDR3 loop is CASSLVGQEPPEAFF. In DNA, the CDR3 is TGTGCCAGCAGCTTGGTCGGGCAGGAACCGCCTGAAGCTTTCTTT.

This clonotype was seen a few times. V and J are TRBV20-1 and TRBJ2-3; D unresolved. This CDR3 has 15 residues. V was trimmed by 3 bases and J by 4 bases, leaving 17 bases between them. The germline CDR1 and CDR2 sequences are DFQATT and SNEGSKA (reference sequence). CDR3 DNA sequence: TGCAGTGCTAGGGGAAGCGACAAAGGCCCAGATACGCAGTATTTT. Protein: CSARGSDKGPDTQYF.

This clonotype was counted at least ten times. In DNA, the CDR3 is TGTGCCAGCAGTTTTAATGAGCAGTTCTTC. Its translation: CASSFNEQFF. V is TRBV28 and J is TRBJ2-1; D is unclear. V lost 3 bases and J lost 7, with 1 base in between. The CDR3 covers 10 residues. Per germline, CDR1 MDHEN and CDR2 SYDVKM.

This chain joins TRBV3-1 and TRBJ2-7, with D perhaps TRBD1 or TRBD2 (6 bases each). The CDR3 has 15 residues. Germline CDR1 reads LGHDT; CDR2 reads YNNKEL (reference sequence). V gave up 1 base and J gave up 4 bases, with 14 bases separating them. CDR3 sequence (DNA): TGTGCCAGCAGCCAAGCCCTCGGGGGCAGTTACGAGCAGTACTTC. It encodes CASSQALGGSYEQYF.

This clonotype turned up a few times. This sequence joins TRBV11-1 and TRBJ2-7, with no clear D. The CDR3 has 15 amino acids. Per germline, CDR1 SGHAT and CDR2 FQDESV (reference sequence). The V and J ends lost 1 base and 6 bases respectively, with 16 bases between them. The CDR3 DNA reads as TGTGCCAGCAGCTTAGTCCCCGGCGGAGCGATCGAGCAGTACTTC. Its protein product is CASSLVPGGAIEQYF.

In its sample, this clonotype was seen a few times. The chain links TRBV5-5 to TRBJ2-2; the D gene could be TRBD1 or TRBD2 (5 bases each). The germline gives CDR1 SGHKS, CDR2 YYEKEE (reference sequence). There are 16 residues in the CDR3. The ends were cut back, 1 base at V and 0 bases at J, with 10 bases in the middle. The CDR3 is CASSLLGGTNTGELFF. Here the CDR3 DNA reads TGTGCCAGCAGCTTGCTTGGGGGTACGAACACCGGGGAGCTGTTTTTT. Together with reference TRBV5-5 and TRBJ2-2, the CDR3 gives the full variable domain: DAGVTQSPTHLIKTRGQQVTLRCSPISGHKSVSWYQQVLGQGPQFIFQYYEKEERGRGNFPDRFSARQFPNYSSELNVNALLLGDSALYLCASSLLGGTNTGELFFGEGSRLTVL.